These T cell receptor beta chains were read from a single sample in a study of graft-versus-host responses after intestinal transplantation. TCRdb keeps only in-frame clones here, not all; method: immunoSEQ multiplex PCR. The sample consists of some 90,000 clones, 85% to 90% of them appearing once. Their antigen targets remain unknown. Material: unstimulated CD4+ T cells sorted from spleen or lymph node cells, obtained before intestinal transplant. These receptors originate from a human donor who received an intestinal transplant. CDR3s include the opening cysteine and the closing phenylalanine or tryptophan. A D gene is named only where the DNA matches it firmly. Part of the rows lack a size; the others show once, few, many or a class for expanded clones.

v_call	j_call	cdr3_length	d_call	clone_size	cdr3_nt	cdr3_aa
TRBV5-1	TRBJ2-7	14	TRBD2	-	TGCGCCAGCAGCCCCACGACTAGCGCTTTGGAGCAGTACTTC	CASSPTTSALEQYF
TRBV5-4	TRBJ1-1	14	TRBD1	few	TGTGCCAGCAGCACAGGGGGGAGGAACACTGAAGCTTTCTTT	CASSTGGRNTEAFF
TRBV10-2	TRBJ2-3	16	TRBD2	-	TGCGCCAGCAGCAGTGAGCGTCTAGCGGGGGCAGATACGCAGTATTTT	CASSSERLAGADTQYF
TRBV27	TRBJ1-6	15	-	few	TGTGCCAGCAGTCCAGGGTACCTTAGAGATTCACCCCTCCACTTT	CASSPGYLRDSPLHF
TRBV9	TRBJ1-5	15	TRBD1	once	TGTGCCAGCAGCCCTAACGCAGGGGGCTATCAGCCCCAGCATTTT	CASSPNAGGYQPQHF
TRBV29-1	TRBJ1-1	13	-	-	TGCAGCGTTTCCCCCGGACAGAACACTGAAGCTTTCTTT	CSVSPGQNTEAFF
TRBV6-5	TRBJ1-6	15	-	-	TGTGCCAGCAGCTCCGGGGACAAGACGAATTCACCCCTCCACTTT	CASSSGDKTNSPLHF
TRBV11-2	TRBJ1-2	13	-	-	TGTGCCAGCAGCGCCGACAGAAACTATGGCTACACCTTC	CASSADRNYGYTF
TRBV5-1	TRBJ2-1	13	TRBD1	-	TGCGCCAGCAGCCAGGACAGGGGGAATGAGCAGTTCTTC	CASSQDRGNEQFF
TRBV10-3	TRBJ2-6	16	-	-	TGTGCCATCAGTGCAGCAGGTCGCAGCGGGGCCAACGTCCTGACTTTC	CAISAAGRSGANVLTF
TRBV6-1	TRBJ2-3	14	TRBD2	once	TGTGCCAGCACGGGCGGGGGGGCTCTGGATACGCAGTATTTT	CASTGGGALDTQYF
TRBV2	TRBJ1-5	14	-	-	TGTGCCAGCAGTGAGGGAAACAGGGCCCAGCCCCAGCATTTT	CASSEGNRAQPQHF
TRBV6-5	TRBJ2-6	14	-	-	TGTGCCAGCAGTTACGGGGGCAGGGTGGGAGAACTGACTTTC	CASSYGGRVGELTF
TRBV25-1	TRBJ1-2	14	TRBD1	-	TGTGCCAGCAGTTTTCAGGGGGAGAAAGTCGGCTACACCTTC	CASSFQGEKVGYTF
TRBV2	TRBJ1-2	14	-	-	TGTGCCAGCACCCGACAGGTGAATAACTATGGCTACACCTTC	CASTRQVNNYGYTF
TRBV19	TRBJ1-5	16	-	-	TGTGCCAGTAGTTTCCGCCCTGGGCAGGGCAATCAGCCCCAGCATTTT	CASSFRPGQGNQPQHF
TRBV6-4	TRBJ2-1	15	-	-	TGTGCCAGCAGTGACTTTCCTACGGCCTACAATGAGCAGTTCTTC	CASSDFPTAYNEQFF
TRBV5-5	TRBJ2-3	17	TRBD1	once	TGTGCCAGCAGCTTGGAGGGACAGGGGCGAAGTGTGGATACGCAGTATTTT	CASSLEGQGRSVDTQYF
TRBV15	TRBJ2-7	14	TRBD1	-	TGTGCCACCAGCGGTCGACAGGGCGCCTACGAGCAGTACTTC	CATSGRQGAYEQYF
TRBV7-2	TRBJ2-5	16	TRBD2	-	TGTGCCAGCAGCTTAGCGGTAGGGCGGGGGCAAGAGACCCAGTACTTC	CASSLAVGRGQETQYF
TRBV6-1	TRBJ1-4	13	TRBD1	-	TGTGCCACCAGGGGACAGGATAATGAAAAACTGTTTTTT	CATRGQDNEKLFF
TRBV10-1	TRBJ2-7	12	-	once	TGCGCCAGCAGTAGGACAGCCGACGAGCAGTACTTC	CASSRTADEQYF
TRBV11-2	TRBJ1-3	14	-	-	TGTGCCAGCAGCTTAACGGGGGCTGGAAACACCATATATTTT	CASSLTGAGNTIYF
TRBV2	TRBJ1-6	11	-	-	TGTGCCAGCAGACGCGATTCACCCCTCCACTTT	CASRRDSPLHF
TRBV6-5	TRBJ1-1	15	TRBD1	-	TGTGCCAGCAGTCCTAACCGGGACAGGTCCACTGAAGCTTTCTTT	CASSPNRDRSTEAFF
TRBV5-8	TRBJ2-7	17	TRBD2	-	TGTGCCAGCAGCTTGTGGATGACTAGCGGGGGAAATTACGAGCAGTACTTC	CASSLWMTSGGNYEQYF
TRBV9	TRBJ2-2	15	TRBD2	-	TGTGCCAGCAGCGGAGCGGGGGCCTACACCGGGGAGCTGTTTTTT	CASSGAGAYTGELFF
TRBV5-1	TRBJ2-5	15	TRBD1	-	TGCGCCAGCAGCTTGGGGAGCAGGGGGCCGGAGACCCAGTACTTC	CASSLGSRGPETQYF